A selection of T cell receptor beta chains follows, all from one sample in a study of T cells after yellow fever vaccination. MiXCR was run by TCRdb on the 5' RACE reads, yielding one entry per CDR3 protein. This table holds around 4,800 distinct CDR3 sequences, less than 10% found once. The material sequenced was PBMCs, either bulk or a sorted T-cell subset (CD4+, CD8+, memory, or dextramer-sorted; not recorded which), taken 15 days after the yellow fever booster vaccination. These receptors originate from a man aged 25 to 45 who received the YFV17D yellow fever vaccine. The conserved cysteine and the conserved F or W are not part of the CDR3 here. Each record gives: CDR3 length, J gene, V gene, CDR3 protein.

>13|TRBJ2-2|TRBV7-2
ASSPGRLGTGELF
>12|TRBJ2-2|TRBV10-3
AIMRGRGTGELF
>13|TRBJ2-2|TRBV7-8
ASRRDHSNTGELF
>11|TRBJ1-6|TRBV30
ASHTGPRSPLH
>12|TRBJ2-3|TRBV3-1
ASSQDPPADTQY
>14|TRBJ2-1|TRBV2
ASKDSVLGFYNEQF
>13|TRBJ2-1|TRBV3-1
ASSPRRGDYNEQF
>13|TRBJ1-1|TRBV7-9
ASSTGTPLNTEAF
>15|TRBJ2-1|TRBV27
ASSLNGLPSSYNEQF
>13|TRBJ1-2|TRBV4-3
ASSQESGTRTGYT
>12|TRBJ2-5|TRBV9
ASSDPAGADTQY
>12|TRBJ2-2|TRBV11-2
ASSLDMGPGELF
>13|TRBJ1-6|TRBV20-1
SASLRGVNNSPLH
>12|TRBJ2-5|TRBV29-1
SVEGRQGQETQY
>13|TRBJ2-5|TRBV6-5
PSSFQGQGQETQY
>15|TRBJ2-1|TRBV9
ASSGNLGQISYNEQF
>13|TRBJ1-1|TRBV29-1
SVDTRGGVNTEAF
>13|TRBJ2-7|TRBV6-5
ASSSRLAGGQEQY
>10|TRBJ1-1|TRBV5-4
ACRHQGSEAF
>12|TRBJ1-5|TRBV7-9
ASSASVGDQPQH
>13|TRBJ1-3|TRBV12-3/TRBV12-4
ASSSDRVSGNTIY
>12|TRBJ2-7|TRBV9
ASRKGGVLGEQY
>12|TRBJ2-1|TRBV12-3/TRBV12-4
ASNPLASWSEQF
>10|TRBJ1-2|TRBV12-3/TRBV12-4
ASREQGSGYT
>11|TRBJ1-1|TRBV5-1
ASSLIRETEAF
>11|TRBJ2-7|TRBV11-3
ASTRGQGHEQY
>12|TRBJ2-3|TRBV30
ATTGEGFTDTQY
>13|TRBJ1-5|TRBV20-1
SASSPGRSNQPQH
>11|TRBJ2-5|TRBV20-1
SAIRTTRETQY
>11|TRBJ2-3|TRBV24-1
ATSDYGTDTQY
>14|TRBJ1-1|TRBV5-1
ASSLWGVGVKTEAF
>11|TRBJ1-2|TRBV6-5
ASRSLLSAGYT
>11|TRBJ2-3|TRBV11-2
ASSVQNTDTQY
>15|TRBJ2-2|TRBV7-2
ASNPARRGTNTGELF
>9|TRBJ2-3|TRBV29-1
SVLPTDTQY
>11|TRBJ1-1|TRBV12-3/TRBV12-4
ASSPGADTEAF
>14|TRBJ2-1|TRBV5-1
ASTFAGTSSYNEQF
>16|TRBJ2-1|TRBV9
ASSVSLGGDRGYNEQF
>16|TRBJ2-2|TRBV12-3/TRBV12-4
ASSLGLAGGSGSGELF
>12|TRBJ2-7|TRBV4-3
ASSHRQGEGEQY
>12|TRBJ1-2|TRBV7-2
ASRPSGDSLGYT
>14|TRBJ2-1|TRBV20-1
SADRAGTSGSDEQF
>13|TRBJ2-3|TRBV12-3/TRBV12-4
ASSSTSGFTDTQY